Listed here is a single TCR beta chain. CDR3 length equals 19 residues. Germline V gives CDR1 SGDLS, CDR2 YYNGEE. V was clipped by 3 bases and J by 5 bases; unmatched bases: 19. The record originates from a study of blood T cell repertoires in COVID-19. Study summary: Spain, Italy and the United States supplied samples that represented acute and convalescent COVID-19. PBMCs, B-cell-depleted T cells, or T cells were the source of the cDNA or gDNA that made up the material.

As handled by the study authors: Reference gene primer amplification yielded estimated nucleated cell counts. This table comes from immunoSEQ multiplex PCR, and its TCRdb copy is limited to in-frame clones, with some not included. V and J calls and clone size are those listed in that table; D and trimming were worked out from the DNA. Of tens of thousands of clones listed, under 85% are singletons. The V and J genes are TRBV9 and TRBJ2-1; TRBD2 matches 8 bases. Material for sequencing was peripheral blood. The source is a human donor in a cohort sampled during active COVID-19. In nucleotides, the CDR3 is TGTGCCAGCAGCGCAACGGGGCGGGGGGCCGGCGAACTGAACAATGAGCAGTTCTTC. Its protein product is CASSATGRGAGELNNEQFF. The whole variable domain, filled in from reference TRBV9 and TRBJ2-1, reads DSGVTQTPKHLITATGQRVTLRCSPRSGDLSVYWYQQSLDQGLQFLIQYYNGEERAKGNILERFSAQQFPDLHSELNLSSLELGDSALYFCASSATGRGAGELNNEQFFGPGTRLTVL.